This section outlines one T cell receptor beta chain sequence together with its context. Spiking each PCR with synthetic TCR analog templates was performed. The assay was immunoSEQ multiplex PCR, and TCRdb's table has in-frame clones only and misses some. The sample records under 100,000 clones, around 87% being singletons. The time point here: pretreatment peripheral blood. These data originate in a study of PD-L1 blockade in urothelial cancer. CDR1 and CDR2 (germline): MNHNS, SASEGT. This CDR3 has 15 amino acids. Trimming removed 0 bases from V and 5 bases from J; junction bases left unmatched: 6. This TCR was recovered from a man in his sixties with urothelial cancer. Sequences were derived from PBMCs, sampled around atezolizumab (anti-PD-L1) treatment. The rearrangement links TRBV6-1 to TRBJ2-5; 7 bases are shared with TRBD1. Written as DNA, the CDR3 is TGTGCCAGCAGTGAAGCGGGCAGGGGGTGGGAGACCCAGTACTTC. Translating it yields CASSEAGRGWETQYF.